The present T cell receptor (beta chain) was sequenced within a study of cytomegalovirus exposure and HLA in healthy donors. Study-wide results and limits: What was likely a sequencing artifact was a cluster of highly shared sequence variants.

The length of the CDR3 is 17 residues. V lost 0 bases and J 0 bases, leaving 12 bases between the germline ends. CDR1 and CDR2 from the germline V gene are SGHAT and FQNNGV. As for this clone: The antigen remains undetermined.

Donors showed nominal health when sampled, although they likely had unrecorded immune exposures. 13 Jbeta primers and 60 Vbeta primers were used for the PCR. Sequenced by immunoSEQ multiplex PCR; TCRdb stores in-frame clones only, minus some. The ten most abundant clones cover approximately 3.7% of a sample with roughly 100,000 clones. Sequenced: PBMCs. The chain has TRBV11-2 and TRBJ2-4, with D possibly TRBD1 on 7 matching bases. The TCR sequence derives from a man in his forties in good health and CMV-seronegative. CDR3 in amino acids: CASSLDRQGLAKNIQYF. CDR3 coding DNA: TGTGCCAGCAGCTTAGACAGACAGGGACTAGCCAAAAACATTCAGTACTTC.